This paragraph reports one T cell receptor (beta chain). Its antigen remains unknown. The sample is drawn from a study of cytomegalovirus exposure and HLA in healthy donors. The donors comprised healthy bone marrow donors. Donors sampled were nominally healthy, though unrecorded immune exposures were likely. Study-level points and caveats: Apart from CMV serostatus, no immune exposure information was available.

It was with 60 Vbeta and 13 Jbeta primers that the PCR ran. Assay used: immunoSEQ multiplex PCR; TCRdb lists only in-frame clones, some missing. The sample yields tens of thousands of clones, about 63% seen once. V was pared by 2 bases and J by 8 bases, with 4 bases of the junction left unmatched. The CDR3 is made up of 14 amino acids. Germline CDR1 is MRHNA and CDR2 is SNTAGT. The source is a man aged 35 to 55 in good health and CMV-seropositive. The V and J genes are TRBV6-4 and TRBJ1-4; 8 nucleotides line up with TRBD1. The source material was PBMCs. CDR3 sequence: CASSDGTGGEKLFF. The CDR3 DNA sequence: TGTGCCAGCAGTGACGGGACAGGAGGCGAAAAACTGTTTTTT.